What follows describes a single TCR beta chain. What this receptor recognizes is not known. Qualities for individual bases were not recorded, and no much larger clone is one base off. The data derive from a study of Ad26.COV2.S vaccination and SARS-CoV-2 variants (TCRdb year 2021). Study-level background: Donors in the vaccine arm were drawn from COV1001, a multicentre, randomized, double-blind, placebo-controlled phase I-IIa trial testing Ad26.COV2.S in healthy adults. Dosing of Ad26.COV2.S was intramuscular, at either 5x10^10 or 1x10^11 viral particles, delivered as one shot or as two shots spaced 56 days apart. TCRbeta repertoire sequencing was used to assess the specificity and breadth of SARS-CoV-2-reactive T cell receptors after Ad26.COV2.S vaccination. A total of approximately 30 samples were included in the TCR-sequenced set, comprising around 19 Ad26.COV2.S vaccine recipients, 5 placebo recipients and 8 SARS-CoV-2 convalescent individuals. Participants in the trial were split at random into five groups of five each, receiving low-dose or high-dose Ad26.COV2.S once or twice, or else placebo on both occasions. Investigators remained blinded to trial group allocation during experiments and outcome assessment.

Study-level results and caveats: Substantial breadth of spike-specific CD8+ and CD4+ T cell responses was reported after vaccination. According to the authors, total T cell responses may have been underestimated by the TCR breadth and depth analyses. Higher spike-specific TCR breadth was observed in Ad26.COV2.S recipients than in placebo recipients (P = 0.0014). Non-spike TCR breadth was comparable between vaccine and placebo recipients, consistent with the vaccine containing only spike. The study was not powered to compare responses between vaccine doses or regimens.

From a lookup of the germline V gene, CDR1 and CDR2 are SGHRS and YFSETQ. CDR3 length: 14 amino acids, cysteine to phenylalanine. Here the CDR3 DNA is all that survives: 42 bases in frame from base 1. Between the V and J ends, shortened by 5 bases and 6 bases respectively, the junction contains 12 bases. The treatment or condition label, as the study defines it: 19 received Ad26.COV2.S at low or high dose, single or two shots; about 5 received placebo; per-sample allocation not given. Repertoires of vaccine and placebo recipients were sequenced from samples taken on day 63 after the first injection. Cohort 1b enrolled some 25 adults aged 18-55 years at a single site in Boston, USA, between 29 July and 7 August 2020. Ad26.COV2.S was a replication-incompetent adenovirus type 26 vector expressing a prefusion-stabilized SARS-CoV-2 spike protein from the original Wuhan strain. The immunoSEQ Assay was used to sequence TCRbeta CDR3 regions. After extraction, genomic DNA underwent amplification by bias-controlled multiplex PCR, followed by high-throughput sequencing. Processing in the source paper ran as follows. To quantify the absolute abundance of every unique TCRbeta CDR3 region, sequences were collapsed and filtered. T cell fraction was estimated by normalization of TCRbeta template counts to usable DNA, with usable DNA being measured through amplification of reference genes present in all nucleated cells. Repertoire TCRs were annotated as SARS-CoV-2-specific when V gene, CDR3 amino acid sequence and J gene were exactly matched to a known reactive TCR set. The reference SARS-CoV-2 TCR set was obtained from MIRA and was filtered for enrichment in COVID-19-positive ImmuneCODE repertoires, whereby public or cross-reactive TCRs were removed. Using the MIRA antigens, annotated TCRs were further analysed by specific ORF or by position within an ORF. Breadth was defined as the number of annotated unique rearrangements divided by the total number of unique productive rearrangements, and depth was defined as the summed frequency of the annotated unique rearrangements. Two-sided Wilcoxon rank-sum tests were applied when comparing TCR breadth between groups. This is the immuneACCESS table as TCRdb keeps it, with only in-frame sequences that have V and J called. A part of the clones is gone; compared with another copy, unresolved V genes explain less than half, and the rest is unexplained. V and J calls and clone size come straight from that table; D and trimming were deduced from the DNA. Across this sample there are some 250,000 clones, with roughly 90% seen only once. Jointly, the top ten make up about 11% of the sample.

Sequenced material: peripheral blood, taken in a trial of Ad26.COV2.S vaccine versus placebo. The sequence joins TRBV5-1 to TRBJ1-6; no D gene can be assigned with confidence. The clonotype was recovered from a person aged 18-60 years who received the Ad26.COV2.S COVID-19 vaccine or a placebo. The bases read TGCGCCAGCAGTATGGCAGGCACTAATTCACCCCTCCACTTT. Its amino acids are CASSMAGTNSPLHF.